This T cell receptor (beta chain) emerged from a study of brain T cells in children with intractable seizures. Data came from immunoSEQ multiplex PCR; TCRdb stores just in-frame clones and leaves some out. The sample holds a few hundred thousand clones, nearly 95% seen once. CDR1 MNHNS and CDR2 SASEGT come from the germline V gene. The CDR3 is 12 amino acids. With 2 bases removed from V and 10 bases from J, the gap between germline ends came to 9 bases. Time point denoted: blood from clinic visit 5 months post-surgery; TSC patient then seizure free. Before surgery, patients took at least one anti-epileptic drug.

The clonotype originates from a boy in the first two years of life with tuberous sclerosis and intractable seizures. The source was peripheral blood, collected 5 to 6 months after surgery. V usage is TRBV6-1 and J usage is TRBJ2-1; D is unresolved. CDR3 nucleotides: TGTGCCAGCAGTGAATCCTTCACAGAGCAGTTCTTC. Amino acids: CASSESFTEQFF.